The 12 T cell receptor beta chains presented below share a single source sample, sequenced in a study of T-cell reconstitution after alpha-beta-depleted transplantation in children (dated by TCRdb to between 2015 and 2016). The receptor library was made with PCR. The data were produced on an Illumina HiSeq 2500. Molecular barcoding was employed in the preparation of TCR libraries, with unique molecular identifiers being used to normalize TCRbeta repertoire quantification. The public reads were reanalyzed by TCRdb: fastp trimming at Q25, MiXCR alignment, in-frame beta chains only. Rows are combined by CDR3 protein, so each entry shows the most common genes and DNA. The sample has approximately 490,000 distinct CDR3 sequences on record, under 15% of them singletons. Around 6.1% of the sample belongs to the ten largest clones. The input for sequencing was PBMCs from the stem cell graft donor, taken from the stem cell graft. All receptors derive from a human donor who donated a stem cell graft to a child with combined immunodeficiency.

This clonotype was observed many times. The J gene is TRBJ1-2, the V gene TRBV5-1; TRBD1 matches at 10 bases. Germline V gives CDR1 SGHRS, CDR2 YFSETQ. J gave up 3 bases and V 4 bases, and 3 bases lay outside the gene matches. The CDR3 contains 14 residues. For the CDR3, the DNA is TGCGCCAGCAGCCAAGGGACAGGGGACTATGGCTACACCTTC. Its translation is CASSQGTGDYGYTF.

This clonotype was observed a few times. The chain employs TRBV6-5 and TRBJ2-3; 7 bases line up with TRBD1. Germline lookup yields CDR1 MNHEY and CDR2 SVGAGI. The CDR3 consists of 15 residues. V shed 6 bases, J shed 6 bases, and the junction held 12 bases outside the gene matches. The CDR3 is CASRYRGSGSDTQYF. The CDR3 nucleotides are TGTGCCAGCAGGTACAGGGGCTCCGGGTCTGATACGCAGTATTTT.

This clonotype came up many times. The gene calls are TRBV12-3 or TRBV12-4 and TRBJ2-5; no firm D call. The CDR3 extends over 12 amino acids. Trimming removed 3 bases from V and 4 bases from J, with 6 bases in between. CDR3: CASSFSRETQYF. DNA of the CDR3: TGTGCCAGCAGTTTTTCACGAGAGACCCAGTACTTC.

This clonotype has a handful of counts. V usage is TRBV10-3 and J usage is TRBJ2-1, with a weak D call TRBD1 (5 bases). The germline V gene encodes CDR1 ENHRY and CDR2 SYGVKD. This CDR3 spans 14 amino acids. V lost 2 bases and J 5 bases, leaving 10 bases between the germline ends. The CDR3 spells CAISEKGANNEQFF. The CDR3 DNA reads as TGTGCCATCAGTGAGAAAGGGGCGAACAATGAGCAGTTCTTC.

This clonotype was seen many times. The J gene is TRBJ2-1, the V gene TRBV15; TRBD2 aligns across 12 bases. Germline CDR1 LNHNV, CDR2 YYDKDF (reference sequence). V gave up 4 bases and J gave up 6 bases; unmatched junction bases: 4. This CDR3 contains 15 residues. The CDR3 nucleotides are TGTGCCACCAGCATCCGGACTAGCGGGATCAATGAGCAGTTCTTC. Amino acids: CATSIRTSGINEQFF. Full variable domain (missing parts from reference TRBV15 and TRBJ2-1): DAMVIQNPRYQVTQFGKPVTLSCSQTLNHNVMYWYQQKSSQAPKLLFHYYDKDFNNEADTPDNFQSRRPNTSFCFLDIRSPGLGDTAMYLCATSIRTSGINEQFFGPGTRLTVL.

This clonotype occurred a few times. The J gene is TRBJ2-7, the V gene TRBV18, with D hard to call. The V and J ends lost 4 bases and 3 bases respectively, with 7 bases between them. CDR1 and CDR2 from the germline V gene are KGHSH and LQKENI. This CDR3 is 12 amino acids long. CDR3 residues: CASSRANYEQYF. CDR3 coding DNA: TGTGCCAGCTCACGGGCAAACTACGAGCAGTACTTC.

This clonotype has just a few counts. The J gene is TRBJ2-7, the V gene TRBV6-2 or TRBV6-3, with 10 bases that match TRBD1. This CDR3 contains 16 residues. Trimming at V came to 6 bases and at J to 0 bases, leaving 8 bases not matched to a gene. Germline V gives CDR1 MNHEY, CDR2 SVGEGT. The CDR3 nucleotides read TGTGCCAGCAGACACCCGGGACAGGGGCGCTCCTACGAGCAGTACTTC. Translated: CASRHPGQGRSYEQYF.

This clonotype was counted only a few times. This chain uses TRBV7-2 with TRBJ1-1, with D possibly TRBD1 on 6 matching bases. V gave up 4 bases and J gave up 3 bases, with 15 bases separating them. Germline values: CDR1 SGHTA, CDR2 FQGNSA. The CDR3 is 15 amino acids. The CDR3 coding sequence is TGTGCCAGCAGCTGGTACAGGGAAGGCGACACTGAAGCTTTCTTT. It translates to CASSWYREGDTEAFF.

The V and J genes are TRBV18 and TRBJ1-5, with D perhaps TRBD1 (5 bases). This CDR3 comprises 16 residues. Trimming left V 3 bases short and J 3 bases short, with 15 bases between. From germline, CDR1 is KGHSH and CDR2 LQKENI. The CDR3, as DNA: TGTGCCAGCTCACCGCCCCCGGGGCAATTCAATCAGCCCCAGCATTTT. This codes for CASSPPPGQFNQPQHF.

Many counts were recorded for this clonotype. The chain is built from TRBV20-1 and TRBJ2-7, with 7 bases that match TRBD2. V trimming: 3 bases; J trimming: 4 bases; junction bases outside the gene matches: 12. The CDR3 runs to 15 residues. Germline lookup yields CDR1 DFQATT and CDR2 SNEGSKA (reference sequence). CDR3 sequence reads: CSASGLAEPLYEQYF. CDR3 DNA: TGCAGTGCTAGCGGGCTAGCGGAACCCCTGTACGAGCAGTACTTC.

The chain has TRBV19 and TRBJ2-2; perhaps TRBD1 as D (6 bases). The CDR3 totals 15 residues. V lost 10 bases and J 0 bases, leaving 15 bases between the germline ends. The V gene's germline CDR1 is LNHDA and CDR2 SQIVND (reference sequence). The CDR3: CATYTGTPNTGELFF. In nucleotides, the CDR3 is TGTGCCACGTATACCGGGACACCGAACACCGGGGAGCTGTTTTTT. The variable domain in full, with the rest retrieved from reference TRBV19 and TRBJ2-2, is DGGITQSPKYLFRKEGQNVTLSCEQNLNHDAMYWYRQDPGQGLRLIYYSQIVNDFQKGDIAEGYSVSREKKESFPLTVTSAQKNPTAFYLCATYTGTPNTGELFFGEGSRLTVL.

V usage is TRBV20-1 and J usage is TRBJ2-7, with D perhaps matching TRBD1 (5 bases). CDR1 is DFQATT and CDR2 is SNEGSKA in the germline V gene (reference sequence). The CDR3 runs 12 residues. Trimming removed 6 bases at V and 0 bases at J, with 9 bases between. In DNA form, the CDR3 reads TGCAGTGCACCGGACACCTCCTACGAGCAGTACTTC. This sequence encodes CSAPDTSYEQYF.